These 5 T cell receptor beta chains came from one sample sequenced in a study of regulatory T cells in long-lasting Graves disease. Assembly of TCR beta libraries relied on iRepertoire HTBI primers together with Arm-PCR of CDR3 regions. TCRdb redid the calling of the multiplex PCR reads with MiXCR, one entry per CDR3 protein. The sample has 450,000 or so distinct CDR3 sequences, approximately 22% seen once. Time point meaning: persistent/refractory GD, antithyroid drugs over 5 years with positive TRAb. The TCR library used RNA extracted from PBMCs. The sequences come from peripheral blood mononuclear cells (PBMCs), collected when the disease was refractory, from a patient treated with antithyroid drugs. These receptors were taken from a female donor with Graves disease.

This clonotype has a count of ten or more. V usage is TRBV28 and J usage is TRBJ1-2; D is unclear. Per the germline V gene, CDR1 is MDHEN and CDR2 is SYDVKM. The CDR3 covers 14 residues. Trimming removed 2 bases at V and 5 bases at J, with 12 bases between. DNA of the CDR3: TGTGCCAGCAGTTTAATGCAGGTCTCGTATGGCTACACCTTC. Protein product: CASSLMQVSYGYTF.

This clonotype has more than one count but fewer than ten. V gene TRBV25-1 combines with J gene TRBJ2-2; 9 bases are shared with TRBD2. V trimming: 8 bases; J trimming: 3 bases; junction bases outside the gene matches: 10. Germline V gene data show CDR1 as MGHDK and CDR2 as SYGVNS. This CDR3 contains 16 residues. This chain's CDR3 is CASGFGLAYDTGELFF. For the CDR3, the DNA is TGTGCCAGCGGATTTGGACTAGCGTATGACACCGGGGAGCTGTTTTTT.

Comment on this clonotype: A much larger clonotype is one base distant, so this may be a read error. This chain connects TRBV27 to TRBJ2-7; 8 bases map to TRBD1. J gave up 7 bases and V 6 bases, and 17 bases lay outside the gene matches. Germline V gives CDR1 MNHEY, CDR2 SMNVEV (reference sequence). The CDR3 runs to 16 residues. The CDR3 DNA reads TGTGCCAGCAGCCCTTCTCTCGGACAGGGTACGGAAGAGCAGTACTTC. Its protein product is CASSPSLGQGTEEQYF.

In this sample, this clonotype turned up many times. The CDR3 reads CASSQRHGGYTF. DNA for the CDR3: TGTGCCAGCAGCCAAAGACATGGTGGCTACACCTTC. The genes are TRBV7-6 and TRBJ1-2, with D uncertain. Between the trimmed V and J ends, which lost 5 bases and 7 bases, there was a span of 11 bases. CDR1 SGHVS and CDR2 FNYEAQ come from the germline V gene. This CDR3 is built from 12 residues. The complete variable domain, with remaining parts taken from reference TRBV7-6 and TRBJ1-2, reads GAGVSQSPRYKVTKRGQDVALRCDPISGHVSLYWYRQALGQGPEFLTYFNYEAQQDKSGLPNDRFSAERPEGSISTLTIQRTEQRDSAMYRCASSQRHGGYTFGSGTRLTVV.

This clonotype has more than one count but fewer than ten. The rearrangement joins TRBV6-2 or TRBV6-3 to TRBJ1-2; no reliable D call. With 3 bases removed from V and 6 bases from J, the gap between germline ends came to 11 bases. The CDR3 is made up of 13 amino acids. CDR1 and CDR2 (germline): MNHEY, SVGEGT. CDR3: CASSYSEMNGYTF. The CDR3 DNA is TGTGCCAGCAGTTATTCGGAAATGAATGGCTACACCTTC.